The 18 T cell receptor beta chains below all came from one sample that was sequenced in a study of cytomegalovirus exposure and HLA in healthy donors. The PCR contained 60 Vbeta and 13 Jbeta primers. The data were produced by immunoSEQ multiplex PCR, yet TCRdb's version contains in-frame clones alone and is incomplete. The table has approximately 110,000 clones, about 70% seen once. The sample taken for sequencing was PBMCs. These receptors were taken from a man aged 25-45 years in good health and CMV-seronegative.

The chain couples TRBV5-1 to TRBJ1-2; 9 positions match TRBD1. The trim removed 3 bases at V and 2 bases at J, leaving 5 bases unmatched. The CDR3 has 15 amino acids. The V gene's germline CDR1 is SGHRS and CDR2 YFSETQ. This CDR3 reads CASSSGQGWNYGYTF. CDR3 nucleotide sequence: TGCGCCAGCAGCTCGGGACAGGGTTGGAACTATGGCTACACCTTC.

The genes are TRBV28 and TRBJ2-4, with 10 nucleotides matching TRBD1. The CDR3 is 16 residues long. V lost 5 bases, J lost 1 base, and 5 bases stayed unmatched. Germline V gene sequence: CDR1 MDHEN, CDR2 SYDVKM. The CDR3 reads CASSGSGQGAKNIQYF. In DNA, the CDR3 is TGTGCCAGCAGTGGGTCGGGACAGGGGGCCAAAAACATTCAGTACTTC.

The chain is built from TRBV5-6 and TRBJ2-7, with 8 bases aligning to TRBD1. CDR1 is SGHDT and CDR2 is YYEEEE in the germline V gene. The V gene end was trimmed by 4 bases and the J gene end by 4 bases; junction bases not matched to a gene: 13. CDR3 length: 16 amino acids. CDR3 protein: CASSLGQGFSGYEQYF. Written as DNA, the CDR3 is TGTGCCAGCAGCCTAGGACAGGGATTTTCGGGGTACGAGCAGTACTTC.

This clone was counted once. This chain connects TRBV9 to TRBJ2-7; D is possibly TRBD2 (5 bases). With 0 bases removed from V and 6 bases from J, the gap between germline ends came to 13 bases. The CDR3 spans 14 residues. The V gene's germline CDR1 is SGDLS and CDR2 YYNGEE. The CDR3 DNA reads as TGTGCCAGCAGCGTAGGCCTAGCCCCTGCCGAGCAGTACTTC. It is translated as CASSVGLAPAEQYF.

The chain recombines TRBV2 with TRBJ1-2, with D tentatively TRBD1 (5 bases). V lost 5 bases and J 0 bases, leaving 13 bases between the germline ends. The CDR3 is made up of 15 amino acids. From germline, CDR1 is SNHLY and CDR2 FYNNEI. CDR3 loop: CASSLEGRANYGYTF. DNA of the CDR3: TGTGCCAGCAGTTTGGAGGGCAGGGCTAACTATGGCTACACCTTC.

The V gene is TRBV28, the J gene TRBJ1-2, with 9 bases identical to TRBD1. V lost 6 bases to trimming and J lost 5 bases; unmatched junction nucleotides: 10. The length of the CDR3 is 15 residues. The germline CDR1 and CDR2 sequences are MDHEN and SYDVKM. The CDR3 DNA reads as TGTGCCAGCAGCCGGCCCGGGACAGGGCTATATGGCTACACCTTC. It is translated as CASSRPGTGLYGYTF.

The chain is built from TRBV6-6 and TRBJ1-2; D not certain. Germline V gene lookup returns CDR1 MNHNY and CDR2 SVGAGI (reference sequence). This CDR3 is built from 12 residues. The CDR3 here is CAIARGEDGYTF. DNA of the CDR3: TGTGCAATAGCCCGGGGAGAGGATGGCTACACCTTC.

The chain carries TRBV7-9 and TRBJ2-2; 9 bases fit TRBD1. This CDR3 spans 15 amino acids. The germline CDR1 and CDR2 sequences are SEHNR and FQNEAQ (reference sequence). V lost 1 base, J lost 3 bases, and 0 bases stayed unmatched. CDR3 sequence: CASSLGTGDTGELFF. DNA for the CDR3: TGTGCCAGCAGCTTAGGGACAGGGGACACCGGGGAGCTGTTTTTT.

The chain couples TRBV5-1 to TRBJ2-5; a weak D match, TRBD2 (5 bases). The CDR3 loop spans 13 amino acids. V was trimmed by 1 base and J by 1 base, leaving 5 bases between them. CDR1 and CDR2 from the germline V gene are SGHRS and YFSETQ. DNA of the CDR3: TGCGCCAGCAGCTTGACTAGCCAAGAGACCCAGTACTTC. Protein: CASSLTSQETQYF.

This rearrangement joins TRBV5-4 to TRBJ2-1; a weak D match, TRBD2 (6 bases). The germline gives CDR1 SGHNT, CDR2 YYREEE (reference sequence). The V gene lost 5 bases and the J gene lost 6 bases, with 15 bases spanning the gap. This CDR3 spans 14 amino acids. The CDR3, as DNA: TGTGCCAGCAGATCCGGGACTCAACGCAATGAGCAGTTCTTC. Translating gives CASRSGTQRNEQFF.

CDR3 residues: CSVEANSYEQYF. The CDR3 DNA reads as TGCAGCGTTGAGGCCAACTCCTACGAGCAGTACTTC. The chain couples TRBV29-1 to TRBJ2-7; D is undetermined. The CDR3 consists of 12 residues. The V end lost 3 bases, the J end lost 0 bases, and 6 bases lay between the germline ends. Per germline, CDR1 SQVTM and CDR2 ANQGSEA.

This clone is a singleton in its sample. This chain joins TRBV7-2 and TRBJ2-2; 11 nucleotides line up with TRBD2. Losses at the gene ends were 5 bases for V and 8 bases for J; bases not matched to a gene: 10. Germline lookup yields CDR1 SGHTA and CDR2 FQGNSA. CDR3 size: 16 residues. DNA of the CDR3: TGTGCCAGCAGCCGACGTAGCGGGAGGGGAGGTGGGGAGCTGTTTTTT. This gives the protein CASSRRSGRGGGELFF. Combining the CDR3 with reference TRBV7-2 and TRBJ2-2 gives the whole variable domain GAGVSQSPSNKVTEKGKDVELRCDPISGHTALYWYRQSLGQGLEFLIYFQGNSAPDKSGLPSDRFSAERTGGSVSTLTIQRTQQEDSAVYLCASSRRSGRGGGELFFGEGSRLTVL.

The chain carries TRBV7-2 and TRBJ1-1, with TRBD1 as a possible D gene (6 bases). V was clipped by 1 base and J by 0 bases, with 6 bases between them. This CDR3 contains 14 residues. Germline CDR1 and CDR2: SGHTA and FQGNSA. The CDR3, as DNA: TGTGCCAGCAGCTTAGACAGGGTGAACACTGAAGCTTTCTTT. Protein: CASSLDRVNTEAFF.

V usage is TRBV28 and J usage is TRBJ2-1; TRBD1 is a possible D gene (6 bases). This CDR3 contains 15 residues. V lost 6 bases and J lost 0, with 12 bases in between. CDR1 is MDHEN and CDR2 is SYDVKM in the germline V gene. The CDR3, as DNA: TGTGCCAGCAGCAACGGACAGATCTCCTACAATGAGCAGTTCTTC. It codes for CASSNGQISYNEQFF. The full variable domain, completed using reference TRBV28 and TRBJ2-1, is DVKVTQSSRYLVKRTGEKVFLECVQDMDHENMFWYRQDPGLGLRLIYFSYDVKMKEKGDIPEGYSVSREKKERFSLILESASTNQTSMYLCASSNGQISYNEQFFGPGTRLTVL.

The chain joins TRBV15 to TRBJ2-2, with 7 bases matching TRBD1. Germline CDR1 reads LNHNV; CDR2 reads YYDKDF (reference sequence). CDR3 length equals 15 residues. After removal of 0 bases from V and 6 bases from J, the junction contained 4 bases not matched to a gene. The CDR3 bases are TGTGCCACCAGCAGAGATACGCAGGGGGCCGGGGAGCTGTTTTTT. It translates to CATSRDTQGAGELFF.

The sample holds one count of this clone. The V and J genes are TRBV15 and TRBJ2-5; D gene unclear. The CDR3 length is 13 residues. The V gene lost 0 bases and the J gene lost 4 bases, with 6 bases spanning the gap. From germline, CDR1 is LNHNV and CDR2 YYDKDF (reference sequence). DNA for the CDR3: TGTGCCACCAGCAGAGAAGTAGCAGAGACCCAGTACTTC. Encoded protein: CATSREVAETQYF.

This sequence joins TRBV15 and TRBJ2-6; no reliable D call. The V end lost 7 bases, the J end lost 0 bases, and 13 bases lay between the germline ends. CDR3 length: 16 residues. Germline CDR1 and CDR2: LNHNV and YYDKDF (reference sequence). This CDR3 reads CATMPRVTSGANVLTF. DNA of the CDR3: TGTGCCACCATGCCTCGGGTGACCTCTGGGGCCAACGTCCTGACTTTC.

The CDR3 region is CASSSGVARSQQYF. For the CDR3, the DNA is TGTGCCAGCAGCTCCGGCGTTGCCAGGTCTCAGCAGTACTTC. This chain joins TRBV7-9 and TRBJ2-7; D ambiguous. Germline CDR1 is SEHNR and CDR2 is FQNEAQ (reference sequence). V lost 4 bases and J 8 bases, leaving 18 bases between the germline ends. The CDR3 totals 14 residues. Based on the CDR3 plus reference TRBV7-9 and TRBJ2-7, the full variable domain is DTGVSQNPRHKITKRGQNVTFRCDPISEHNRLYWYRQTLGQGPEFLTYFQNEAQLEKSRLLSDRFSAERPKGSFSTLEIQRTEQGDSAMYLCASSSGVARSQQYFGPGTRLTVT.